These 16 T cell receptor beta chains were all obtained from the same sample, sequenced in a study of blood T cell repertoires in COVID-19. Data came from immunoSEQ multiplex PCR; TCRdb stores just in-frame clones and leaves some out. The data show 150,000 to 200,000 clones, 88% seen once. The sequencing sample was made of PBMCs or T cells enriched from blood (not recorded which). Receptor source: a woman in her late teens or twenties who had recovered from COVID-19.

The J gene is TRBJ2-7, the V gene TRBV10-3; D not certain. CDR3 length equals 13 residues. Per germline, CDR1 ENHRY and CDR2 SYGVKD. V lost 3 bases to trimming and J lost 2 bases, with 8 bases between them. CDR3 sequence reads: CAISDSWPYEQYF. The CDR3 coding sequence is TGTGCCATCAGTGACAGTTGGCCCTACGAGCAGTACTTC.

This clone has just one count. The chain combines TRBV18 with TRBJ2-2; D remains ambiguous. This CDR3 region has 15 residues. V lost 3 bases and J 1 base, leaving 9 bases between the germline ends. Per germline, CDR1 KGHSH and CDR2 LQKENI. CDR3 nucleotide sequence: TGTGCCAGCTCACCCCTTGGAGTGAACACCGGGGAGCTGTTTTTT. Translated: CASSPLGVNTGELFF.

This rearrangement joins TRBV30 to TRBJ2-3; TRBD2 agrees at 7 bases. Germline CDR1 and CDR2: GTSNPN and SVGIG (reference sequence). This CDR3 spans 14 amino acids. Trimming removed 2 bases from V and 3 bases from J; junction bases left unmatched: 5. The DNA for the CDR3 is TGTGCCTGGAGTAAGTGGGGGGGTACAGATACGCAGTATTTT. Encoded protein: CAWSKWGGTDTQYF.

The V gene is TRBV28, the J gene TRBJ1-1; 8 nucleotides match TRBD1. Germline CDR1 reads MDHEN; CDR2 reads SYDVKM. With 5 bases clipped from V and 4 bases from J, the junction kept 9 bases outside the gene matches. The CDR3 contains 15 residues. The CDR3 DNA is TGTGCCAGCAGTCCCCCGGGACAGGTGATCACTGAAGCTTTCTTT. Protein: CASSPPGQVITEAFF.

The gene calls are TRBV3-1 (or the pseudogene TRBV3-2) and TRBJ2-7; 8 bases fit TRBD2. After removal of 4 bases from V and 3 bases from J, the junction contained 5 bases not matched to a gene. CDR1 is LGHDT and CDR2 is YNNKEL in the germline V gene (reference sequence). The CDR3 loop spans 14 amino acids. DNA of the CDR3: TGTGCCAGCAGCCCCCGGACTAGCAACTACGAGCAGTACTTC. It yields the protein CASSPRTSNYEQYF.

A single count supports this clone. The V gene is TRBV5-1, the J gene TRBJ2-1; 7 bases line up with TRBD1. Trimming removed 4 bases from V and 0 bases from J; junction bases left unmatched: 4. Germline CDR1 SGHRS, CDR2 YFSETQ. The CDR3 length is 15 residues. CDR3 DNA: TGCGCCAGCAGCACCGGGGACAGCTCCTACAATGAGCAGTTCTTC. This sequence encodes CASSTGDSSYNEQFF.

The chain has TRBV5-1 and TRBJ2-3, with a tentative D call TRBD2 (6 bases). Per the germline V gene, CDR1 is SGHRS and CDR2 is YFSETQ. The CDR3 runs to 15 residues. The V and J ends lost 7 bases and 3 bases respectively, with 18 bases between them. CDR3 DNA sequence: TGCGCCAGCCTGAACACCGGGACTTCAACAGATACGCAGTATTTT. Its translation: CASLNTGTSTDTQYF. The variable domain in full, completed from reference TRBV5-1 and TRBJ2-3, reads KAGVTQTPRYLIKTRGQQVTLSCSPISGHRSVSWYQQTPGQGLQFLFEYFSETQRNKGNFPGRFSGRQFSNSRSEMNVSTLELGDSALYLCASLNTGTSTDTQYFGPGTRLTVL.

V is TRBV19 and J is TRBJ1-1; D ambiguous. This CDR3 spans 12 amino acids. Trimming cost V 3 bases and J 10 bases, with 12 bases left between them. The germline V gene encodes CDR1 LNHDA and CDR2 SQIVND (reference sequence). CDR3 sequence reads: CASSIDSLAAFF. The CDR3 nucleotides read TGTGCCAGTAGTATCGATAGTCTCGCAGCTTTCTTT. Full variable domain (missing parts from reference TRBV19 and TRBJ1-1): DGGITQSPKYLFRKEGQNVTLSCEQNLNHDAMYWYRQDPGQGLRLIYYSQIVNDFQKGDIAEGYSVSREKKESFPLTVTSAQKNPTAFYLCASSIDSLAAFFGQGTRLTVV.

This chain connects TRBV28 to TRBJ1-3, with TRBD1 matching over 8 bases. Germline V gives CDR1 MDHEN, CDR2 SYDVKM. The CDR3 totals 15 residues. V trimming: 5 bases; J trimming: 4 bases; junction bases outside the gene matches: 7. CDR3 coding DNA: TGTGCCAGCAGTCCAACGGACAGGGAAGGAAACACCATATATTTT. It encodes CASSPTDREGNTIYF. Full variable domain (missing parts from reference TRBV28 and TRBJ1-3): DVKVTQSSRYLVKRTGEKVFLECVQDMDHENMFWYRQDPGLGLRLIYFSYDVKMKEKGDIPEGYSVSREKKERFSLILESASTNQTSMYLCASSPTDREGNTIYFGEGSWLTVV.

This rearrangement joins TRBV5-1 to TRBJ1-4, with a weak D call TRBD1 (5 bases). The germline V and J ends were trimmed by 5 bases and 5 bases, with 13 bases remaining between them. Germline values: CDR1 SGHRS, CDR2 YFSETQ. CDR3 length: 14 amino acids. Here the CDR3 reads CASRNTGDNEKLFF. For the CDR3, the DNA is TGCGCCAGCAGGAACACAGGAGACAATGAAAAACTGTTTTTT.

The chain recombines TRBV10-3 with TRBJ1-2, with D possibly being TRBD1 (5 bases). Germline CDR1 is ENHRY and CDR2 is SYGVKD. Trimming removed 8 bases from V and 6 bases from J, with 16 bases in between. The length of the CDR3 is 13 residues. The CDR3 nucleotides are TGTGCCATCCGGGTTGGGGGGGGTGATGGCTACACCTTC. Its protein product is CAIRVGGGDGYTF.

The rearrangement uses TRBV7-9 and TRBJ2-7, with 12 nucleotides matching TRBD1. This CDR3 is built from 13 residues. V shed 8 bases and J 5 bases; nucleotides not matched to a gene: 4. Germline V gene lookup returns CDR1 SEHNR and CDR2 FQNEAQ (reference sequence). CDR3 in amino acids: CASPGQGADEQYF. CDR3 DNA: TGTGCCAGCCCGGGACAGGGGGCCGACGAGCAGTACTTC.

The genes are TRBV24-1 and TRBJ2-3; TRBD2 aligns across 13 bases. This CDR3 comprises 16 residues. Germline V gives CDR1 KGHDR, CDR2 SFDVKD. V gave up 5 bases and J gave up 5 bases; unmatched junction bases: 6. The CDR3, as DNA: TGTGCCACCAGTGGCCCAGGACTAGCGGGAGTAGATACGCAGTATTTT. This gives the protein CATSGPGLAGVDTQYF.

This clone was picked up one time. The chain has TRBV4-2 and TRBJ2-5, with a weak D call TRBD1 (6 bases). The CDR3 sequence is 16 residues long. From germline, CDR1 is LGHNA and CDR2 YNFKEQ. Trimming left V 2 bases short and J 0 bases short, with 13 bases between. For the CDR3, the DNA is TGTGCCAGCAGCCAACGCGGACAGCCTAACCAAGAGACCCAGTACTTC. It specifies CASSQRGQPNQETQYF.

As concerns this clone: This sample also contains other DNA sequences that code for the same CDR3. V is TRBV5-1 and J is TRBJ2-7; D is unclear. The CDR3 loop spans 12 amino acids. The V gene's germline CDR1 is SGHRS and CDR2 YFSETQ. V gave up 4 bases and J gave up 3 bases, with 8 bases separating them. The CDR3 here is CASSLSGYEQYF. The CDR3 nucleotides are TGCGCCAGCAGCCTTTCCGGCTACGAGCAGTACTTC.

The CDR3, as DNA: TGTGCCAGCAGCGCCACGACTAGCGGAAAAAACATTCAGTACTTC. This translates into CASSATTSGKNIQYF. The rearrangement links TRBV9 to TRBJ2-4; TRBD2 matches 9 bases. CDR1 and CDR2 from the germline V gene are SGDLS and YYNGEE. The CDR3 extends over 15 amino acids. V gave up 3 bases and J gave up 4 bases; unmatched junction bases: 5.